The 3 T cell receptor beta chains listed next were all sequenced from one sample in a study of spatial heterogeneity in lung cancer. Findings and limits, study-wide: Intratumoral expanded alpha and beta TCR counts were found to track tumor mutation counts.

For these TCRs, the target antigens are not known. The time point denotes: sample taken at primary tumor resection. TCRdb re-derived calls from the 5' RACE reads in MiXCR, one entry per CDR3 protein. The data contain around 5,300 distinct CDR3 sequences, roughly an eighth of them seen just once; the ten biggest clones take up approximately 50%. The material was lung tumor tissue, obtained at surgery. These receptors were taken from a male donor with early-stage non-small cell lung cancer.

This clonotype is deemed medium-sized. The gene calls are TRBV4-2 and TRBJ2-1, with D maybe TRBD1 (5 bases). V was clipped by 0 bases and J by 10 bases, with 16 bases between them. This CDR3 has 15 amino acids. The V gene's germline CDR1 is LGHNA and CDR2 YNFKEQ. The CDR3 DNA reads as TGTGCCAGCAGCCAAGATGGGGCGGCAATATGGGAGCAGTTCTTC. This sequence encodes CASSQDGAAIWEQFF.

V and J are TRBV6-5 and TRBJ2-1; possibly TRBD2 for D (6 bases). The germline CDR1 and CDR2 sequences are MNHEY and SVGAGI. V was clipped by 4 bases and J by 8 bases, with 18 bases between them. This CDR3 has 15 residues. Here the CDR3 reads CASSSGLLNLDEQFF. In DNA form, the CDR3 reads TGTGCCAGCAGTTCGGGACTGTTAAACCTCGATGAGCAGTTCTTC.

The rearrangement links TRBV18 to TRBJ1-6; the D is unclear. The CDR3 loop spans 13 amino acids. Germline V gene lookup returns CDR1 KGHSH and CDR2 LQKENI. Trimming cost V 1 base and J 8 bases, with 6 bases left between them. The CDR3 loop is CASSPQWDSPLHF. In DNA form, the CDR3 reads TGTGCCAGCTCACCACAGTGGGATTCACCCCTCCACTTT. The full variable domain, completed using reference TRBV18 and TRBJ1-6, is NAGVMQNPRHLVRRRGQEARLRCSPMKGHSHVYWYRQLPEEGLKFMVYLQKENIIDESGMPKERFSAEFPKEGPSILRIQQVVRGDSAAYFCASSPQWDSPLHFGNGTRLTVT.